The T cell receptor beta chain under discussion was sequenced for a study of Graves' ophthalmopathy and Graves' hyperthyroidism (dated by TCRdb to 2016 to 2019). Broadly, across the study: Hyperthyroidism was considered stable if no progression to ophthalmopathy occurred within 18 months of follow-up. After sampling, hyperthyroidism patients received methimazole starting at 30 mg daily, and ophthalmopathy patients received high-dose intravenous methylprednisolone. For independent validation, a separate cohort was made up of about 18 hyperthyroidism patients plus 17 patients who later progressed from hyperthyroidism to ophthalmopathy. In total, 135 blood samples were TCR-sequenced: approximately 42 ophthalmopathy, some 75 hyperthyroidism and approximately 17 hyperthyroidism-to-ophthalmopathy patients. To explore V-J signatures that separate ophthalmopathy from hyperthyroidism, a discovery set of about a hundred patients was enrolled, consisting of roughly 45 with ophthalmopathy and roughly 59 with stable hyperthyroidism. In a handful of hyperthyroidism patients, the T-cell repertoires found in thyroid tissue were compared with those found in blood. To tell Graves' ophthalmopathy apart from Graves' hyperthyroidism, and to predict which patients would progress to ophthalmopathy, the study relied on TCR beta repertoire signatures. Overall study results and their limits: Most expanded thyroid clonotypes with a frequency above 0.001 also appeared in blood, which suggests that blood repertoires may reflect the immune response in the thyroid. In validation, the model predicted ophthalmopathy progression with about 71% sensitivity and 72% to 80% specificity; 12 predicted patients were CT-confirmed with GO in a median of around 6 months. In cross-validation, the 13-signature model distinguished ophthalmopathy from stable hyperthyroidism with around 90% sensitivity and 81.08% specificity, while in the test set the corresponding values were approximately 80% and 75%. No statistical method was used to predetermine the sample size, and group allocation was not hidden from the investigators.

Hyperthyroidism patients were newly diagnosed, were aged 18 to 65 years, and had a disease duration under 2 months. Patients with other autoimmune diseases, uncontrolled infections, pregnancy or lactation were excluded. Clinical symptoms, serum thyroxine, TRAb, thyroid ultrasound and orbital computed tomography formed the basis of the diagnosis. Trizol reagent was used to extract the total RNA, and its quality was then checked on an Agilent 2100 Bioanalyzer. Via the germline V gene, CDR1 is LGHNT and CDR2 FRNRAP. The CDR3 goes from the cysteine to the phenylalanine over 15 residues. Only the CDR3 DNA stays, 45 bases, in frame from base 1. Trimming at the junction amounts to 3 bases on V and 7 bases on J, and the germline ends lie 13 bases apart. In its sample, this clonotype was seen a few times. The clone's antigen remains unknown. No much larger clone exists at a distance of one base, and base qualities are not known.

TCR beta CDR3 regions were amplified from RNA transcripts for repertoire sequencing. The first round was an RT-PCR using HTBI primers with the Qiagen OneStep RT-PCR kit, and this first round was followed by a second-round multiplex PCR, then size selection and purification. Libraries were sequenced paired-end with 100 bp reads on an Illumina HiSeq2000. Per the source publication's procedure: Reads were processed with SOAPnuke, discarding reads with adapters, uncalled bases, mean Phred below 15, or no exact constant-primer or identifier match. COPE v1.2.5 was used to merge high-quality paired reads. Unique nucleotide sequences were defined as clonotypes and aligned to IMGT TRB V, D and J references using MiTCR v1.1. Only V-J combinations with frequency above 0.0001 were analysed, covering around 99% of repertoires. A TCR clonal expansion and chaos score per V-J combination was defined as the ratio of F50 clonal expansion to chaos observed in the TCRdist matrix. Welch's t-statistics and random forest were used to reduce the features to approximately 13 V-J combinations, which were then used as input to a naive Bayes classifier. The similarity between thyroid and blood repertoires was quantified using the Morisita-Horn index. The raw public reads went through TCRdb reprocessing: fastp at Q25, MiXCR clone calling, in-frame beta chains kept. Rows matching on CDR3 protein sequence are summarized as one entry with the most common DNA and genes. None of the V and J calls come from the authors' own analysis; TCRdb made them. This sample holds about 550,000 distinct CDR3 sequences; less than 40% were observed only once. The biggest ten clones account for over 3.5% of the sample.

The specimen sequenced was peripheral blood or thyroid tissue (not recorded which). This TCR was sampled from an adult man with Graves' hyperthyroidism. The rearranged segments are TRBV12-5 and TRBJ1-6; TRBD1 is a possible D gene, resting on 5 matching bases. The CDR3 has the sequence CASGLRSEGNSPLHF. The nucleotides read TGTGCTAGTGGTTTAAGATCAGAGGGGAATTCACCCCTCCACTTT. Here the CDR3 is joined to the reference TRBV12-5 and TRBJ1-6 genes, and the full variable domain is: DARVTQTPRHKVTEMGQEVTMRCQPILGHNTVFWYRQTMMQGLELLAYFRNRAPLDDSGMPKDRFSAEMPDATLATLKIQPSEPRDSAVYFCASGLRSEGNSPLHFGNGTRLTVT.